Listed below are T cell receptor beta chains from one sample, sequenced in a study of identical twins. TCRdb re-called the 5' RACE reads with MiXCR, one entry per CDR3 protein. This sample has 1.5 million to 2 million distinct CDR3 sequences, with less than 35% found just once. Sequencing input: cord blood. The receptors were gathered from a newborn girl in good health. CDR3s include the opening cysteine and the closing phenylalanine or tryptophan.

CDR3	V	length
CASSIILGNTEAFF	TRBV19	14
CATSIQGGTYEQYF	TRBV15	14
CASSSSGWGEQFF	TRBV6-6	13
CASSVGAGKYTGELFF	TRBV9	16
CAGGTREIAKNIQYF	TRBV2	15
CSVTLTDTQYF	TRBV20-1	11
CASSHTLVWGLAASNEQYF	TRBV14	19
CASSPLPGKQETQYF	TRBV18	15
CSARTPSYGYTF	TRBV20-1	12
CASSDPTGTSIYGTDTQYF	TRBV7-9	19
CAWSVLGTGPYNEQFF	TRBV30	16
CASSQRVQGAPNEQFF	TRBV27	16
CASSLEPGQGATDTQYF	TRBV13	17
CASSYLQNQPQHF	TRBV5-6	13
CASSLRQVSSTDTQYF	TRBV5-1	16
CSASQSLAGVQGELFF	TRBV20-1	16
CAGSRTGTYNEQFF	TRBV12-3/TRBV12-4	14
CSVSRLADTQYF	TRBV29-1	12
CASSLVLVEQFF	TRBV7-2	12
CAIKRQGDTEAFF	TRBV10-3	13
CASTTGLVGGEQFF	TRBV6-2/TRBV6-3	14
CASSRGWSTEAFF	TRBV5-1	13
CATTSGPVARTEAFF	TRBV14	15
CASGSSGRALFVRSGNEQYF	TRBV27	20
CSARVAGVDTQYF	TRBV20-1	13
CSVEGAKAGGTYEQYF	TRBV29-1	16
CASSSGTAEKLFF	TRBV5-1	13
CASSRKDVTYEQYF	TRBV9	14
CASSRLAGAGYEQYF	TRBV14	15
CASSRSGGALYNVQFF	TRBV7-9	16
CASSQASIGLEETQYF	TRBV4-2	16
CASSPAGTKNIQYF	TRBV18	14
CTSSQEVMLAYNEQYF	TRBV4-2	16
CSVQTSANPYNEQFF	TRBV29-1	15
CSADLSYNEQFF	TRBV20-1	12
CASSEGLARTDTQYF	TRBV2	15
CASSSIGTIGEQYF	TRBV7-9	14
CASRPTRSQKNIQYF	TRBV28	15
CASSLSAYWRGEQYF	TRBV27	15
CSARRTNSYNEQYF	TRBV20-1	14
CASSSLQSYNEQYF	TRBV11-2	14
CASSSVRLPYEQYF	TRBV4-2	14
CASSGLYGNQPQHF	TRBV6-5	14
CSAPREGSPYNEQYF	TRBV20-1	15
CASSFPPLNEQFF	TRBV28	13
CASSLGTPTDTQYF	TRBV5-1	14
CASSLVIDQHRFF	TRBV5-1	13
CASREVSGANVLTF	TRBV12-3/TRBV12-4	14
CAISGTGPYSGNTIYF	TRBV10-3	16
CASSVDRVFTDTQYF	TRBV5-1	15
CASSLGPSGGGTGELFF	TRBV11-2	17
CASSLGPGLGRNMDTQYF	TRBV10-2	18
CASSEDRAPDTQYF	TRBV2	14
CSVEGSRNEQYF	TRBV29-1	12
CASRDGSYNEQYF	TRBV6-6	13
CSARPMGSYNEQFF	TRBV20-1	14
CASSVPGFRYGYTF	TRBV5-4	14
CAISEAGTSNTGELFF	TRBV10-3	16